This T cell receptor (beta chain) was found in a study of cytomegalovirus exposure and HLA in healthy donors. Researchers ran the PCR with 60 Vbeta and 13 Jbeta primers. This table comes from immunoSEQ multiplex PCR, and its TCRdb copy is limited to in-frame clones, with some not included. Among 150,000 to 170,000 clones, 70% to 80% were seen once, and the ten largest hold about 13%. Trimming at V came to 6 bases and at J to 3 bases, leaving 8 bases not matched to a gene. The CDR3 has 14 amino acids. Looked up from germline, CDR1 is MDHEN and CDR2 is SYDVKM. The genes are TRBV28 and TRBJ2-7, with 7 bases fitting TRBD1. The sequence came from a man aged 30 to 45 in good health and CMV-seropositive. The sequencing sample was made of PBMCs. The chain's CDR3 is CASSPLRTGYEQYF. CDR3 nucleotide sequence: TGTGCCAGCAGCCCCCTTCGGACAGGCTACGAGCAGTACTTC.